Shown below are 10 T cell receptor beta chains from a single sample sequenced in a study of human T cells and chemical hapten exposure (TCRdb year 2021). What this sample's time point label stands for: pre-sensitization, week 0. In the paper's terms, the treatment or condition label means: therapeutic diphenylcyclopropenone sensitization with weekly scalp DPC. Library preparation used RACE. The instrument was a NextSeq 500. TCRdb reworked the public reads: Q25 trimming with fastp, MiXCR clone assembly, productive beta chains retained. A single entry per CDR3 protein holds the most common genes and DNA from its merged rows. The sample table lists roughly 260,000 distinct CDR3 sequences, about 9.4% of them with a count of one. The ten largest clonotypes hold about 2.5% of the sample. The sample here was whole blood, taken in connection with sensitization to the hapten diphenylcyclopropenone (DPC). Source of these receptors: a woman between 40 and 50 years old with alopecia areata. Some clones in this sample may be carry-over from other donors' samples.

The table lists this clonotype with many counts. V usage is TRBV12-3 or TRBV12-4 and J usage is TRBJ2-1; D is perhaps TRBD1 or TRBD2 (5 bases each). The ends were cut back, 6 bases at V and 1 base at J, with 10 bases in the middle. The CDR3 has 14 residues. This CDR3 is CASRGRESYNEQFF. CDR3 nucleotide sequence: TGTGCCAGCAGGGGACGAGAGTCCTACAATGAGCAGTTCTTC.

CDR3 nucleotide sequence: TGTGCCAGCAGTTACGGGACTAGCGGTCAAGAGACCCAGTACTTC. It translates to CASSYGTSGQETQYF. V usage is TRBV6-2 or TRBV6-3 and J usage is TRBJ2-5, with 11 bases identical to TRBD2. CDR1 is MNHEY and CDR2 is SVGEGT in the germline V gene. The CDR3 contains 15 residues. J lost 2 bases, V lost 2 bases, and 1 base had no gene match.

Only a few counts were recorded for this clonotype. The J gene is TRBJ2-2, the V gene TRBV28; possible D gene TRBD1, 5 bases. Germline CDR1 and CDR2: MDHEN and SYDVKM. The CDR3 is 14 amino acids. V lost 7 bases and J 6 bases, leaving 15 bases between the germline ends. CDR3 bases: TGTGCCAGCACCTCGCTCAGGGTCTCCGGGGAGCTGTTTTTT. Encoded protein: CASTSLRVSGELFF.

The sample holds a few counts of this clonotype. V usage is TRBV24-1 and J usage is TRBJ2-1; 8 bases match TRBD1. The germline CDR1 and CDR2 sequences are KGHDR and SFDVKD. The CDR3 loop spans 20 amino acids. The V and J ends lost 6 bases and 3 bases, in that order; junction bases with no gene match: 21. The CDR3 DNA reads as TGTGCCACCAGTTCGATCCCAGGGGGCGGGCGAAGCCACCTCTACAATGAGCAGTTCTTC. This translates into CATSSIPGGGRSHLYNEQFF.

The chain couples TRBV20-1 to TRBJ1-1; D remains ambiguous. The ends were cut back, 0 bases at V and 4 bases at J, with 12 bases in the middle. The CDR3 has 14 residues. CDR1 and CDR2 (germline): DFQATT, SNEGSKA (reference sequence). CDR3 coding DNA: TGCAGTGCTAGAGATTCTCTGGGGTCCACTGAAGCTTTCTTT. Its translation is CSARDSLGSTEAFF.

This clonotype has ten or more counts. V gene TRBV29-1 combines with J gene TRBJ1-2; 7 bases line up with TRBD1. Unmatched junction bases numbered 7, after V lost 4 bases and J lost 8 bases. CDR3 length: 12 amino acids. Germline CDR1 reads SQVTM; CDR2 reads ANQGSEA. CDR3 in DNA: TGCAGCGTTGGGGACGACAGGGCCGGCTACACCTTC. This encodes CSVGDDRAGYTF.

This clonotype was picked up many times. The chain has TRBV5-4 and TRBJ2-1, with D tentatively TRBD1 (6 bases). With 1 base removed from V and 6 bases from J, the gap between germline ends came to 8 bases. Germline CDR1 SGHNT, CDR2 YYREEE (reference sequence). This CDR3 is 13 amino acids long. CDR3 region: CASSLTGPNEQFF. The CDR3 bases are TGTGCCAGCAGCTTGACAGGGCCCAATGAGCAGTTCTTC.

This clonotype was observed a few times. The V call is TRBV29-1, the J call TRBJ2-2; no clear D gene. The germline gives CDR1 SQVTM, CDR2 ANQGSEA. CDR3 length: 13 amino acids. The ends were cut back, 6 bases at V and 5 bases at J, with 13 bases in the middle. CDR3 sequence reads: CSVVTFYTGELFF. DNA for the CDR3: TGCAGCGTAGTTACTTTCTATACCGGGGAGCTGTTTTTT.

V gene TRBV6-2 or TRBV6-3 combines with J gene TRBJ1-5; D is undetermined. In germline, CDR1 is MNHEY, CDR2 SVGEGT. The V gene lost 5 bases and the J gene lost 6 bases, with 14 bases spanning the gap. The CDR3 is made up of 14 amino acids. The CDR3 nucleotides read TGTGCCAGCAGTGGGCAGCAGCTGGGTCAGCCCCAGCATTTT. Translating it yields CASSGQQLGQPQHF.

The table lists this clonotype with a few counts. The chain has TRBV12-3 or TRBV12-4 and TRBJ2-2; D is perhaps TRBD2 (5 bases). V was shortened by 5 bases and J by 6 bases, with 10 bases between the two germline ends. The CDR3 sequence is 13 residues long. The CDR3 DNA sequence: TGTGCCAGCAGTGGACGGCGGGCCGGGGAGCTGTTTTTT. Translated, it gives CASSGRRAGELFF.